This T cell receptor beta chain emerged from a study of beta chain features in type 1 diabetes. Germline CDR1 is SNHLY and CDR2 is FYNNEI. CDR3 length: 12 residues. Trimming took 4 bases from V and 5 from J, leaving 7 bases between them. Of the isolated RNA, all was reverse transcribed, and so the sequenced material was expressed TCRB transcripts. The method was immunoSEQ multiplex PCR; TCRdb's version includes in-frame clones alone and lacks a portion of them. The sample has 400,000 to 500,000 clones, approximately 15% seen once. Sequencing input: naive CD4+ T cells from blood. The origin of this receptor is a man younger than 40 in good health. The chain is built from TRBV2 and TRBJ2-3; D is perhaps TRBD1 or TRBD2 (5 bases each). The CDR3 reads CASSVRGDTQYF. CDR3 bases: TGTGCCAGCAGTGTGAGGGGAGATACGCAGTATTTT.